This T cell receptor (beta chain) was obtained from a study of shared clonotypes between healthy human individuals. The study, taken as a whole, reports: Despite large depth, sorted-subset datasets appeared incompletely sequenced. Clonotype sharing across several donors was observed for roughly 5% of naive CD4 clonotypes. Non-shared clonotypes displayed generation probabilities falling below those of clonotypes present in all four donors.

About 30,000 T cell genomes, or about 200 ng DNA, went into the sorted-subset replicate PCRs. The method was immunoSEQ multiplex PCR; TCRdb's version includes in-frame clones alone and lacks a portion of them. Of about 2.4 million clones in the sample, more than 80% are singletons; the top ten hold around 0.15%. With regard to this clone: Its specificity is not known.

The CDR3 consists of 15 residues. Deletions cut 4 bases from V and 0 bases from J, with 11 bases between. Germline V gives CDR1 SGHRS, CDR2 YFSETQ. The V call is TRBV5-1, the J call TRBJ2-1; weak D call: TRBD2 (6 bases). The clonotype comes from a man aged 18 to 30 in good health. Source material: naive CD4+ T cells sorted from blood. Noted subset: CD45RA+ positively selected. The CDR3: CASSGTGSSYNEQFF. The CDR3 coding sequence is TGCGCCAGCAGCGGGACTGGGAGCTCCTACAATGAGCAGTTCTTC.